This T cell receptor beta chain was identified in a study of cytomegalovirus exposure and HLA in healthy donors. Libraries were prepared by immunoSEQ multiplex PCR; TCRdb keeps only in-frame clonotypes and omits some of them. The sample consists of tens of thousands of clones, about 94% of them appearing once. The study, taken as a whole, reports: A few chains linked to CMV were shown in vitro to be specific for CMV antigens. Altogether, 170 or so TCR beta chains were recorded as cytomegalovirus-associated. Subsequent analysis of the roughly 120 validation repertoires found a tendency for first-cohort TCR clusters to co-occur.

Concerning this clone itself: As yet, its antigen is unknown.

V was pared by 1 base and J by 3 bases, with 9 bases between. Germline-derived CDR1 and CDR2 are SGHRS and YFSETQ. CDR3 length equals 14 residues. The specimen sequenced was PBMCs. The chain uses TRBV5-1 and TRBJ2-3; maybe TRBD1 (5 bases). The TCR originated in a man younger than 30 in good health and CMV-seropositive. CDR3 DNA sequence: TGCGCCAGCAGCTTGACAGGTAGAACAGATACGCAGTATTTT. Its translation is CASSLTGRTDTQYF. Together with reference TRBV5-1 and TRBJ2-3, the CDR3 gives the full variable domain: KAGVTQTPRYLIKTRGQQVTLSCSPISGHRSVSWYQQTPGQGLQFLFEYFSETQRNKGNFPGRFSGRQFSNSRSEMNVSTLELGDSALYLCASSLTGRTDTQYFGPGTRLTVL.